The rows below give T cell receptor beta chains drawn from one sample of a study of shared T cell receptors in the human thymus. Generated by immunoSEQ multiplex PCR, the TCRdb table keeps only in-frame clones and is missing some. The sample has approximately 730,000 clones, 75% to 90% seen once. The same data also contributed to another study, on human thymus T cells.

The sample consisted of thymocytes. These receptor sequences come from a girl less than two years old with a congenital heart defect. The CDR3 runs from the conserved cysteine through the conserved F or W. Each record gives: J gene, D gene, V gene, clone size, CDR3 DNA, CDR3 protein. A D gene is named only where the DNA matches it firmly. Clone size is shown for a subset of rows, as once, few, many or a class of expanded clone.

TRBJ1-5 | . | TRBV7-4 | . | TGTGCCAGCAGCCGTCGGGCCAGGGGCATCAATCAGCCCCAGCATTTT | CASSRRARGINQPQHF
TRBJ1-1 | TRBD1 | TRBV9 | . | TGTGCCAGCAACACAGGGGGCACTGAAGCTTTCTTT | CASNTGGTEAFF
TRBJ2-3 | TRBD1 | TRBV23-1 | . | TGCGCCCGCCACCAGGACAGGGCCACAGATACGCAGTATTTT | CARHQDRATDTQYF
TRBJ2-2 | . | TRBV13 | few | TGTGCCAGCAGTCCCCGGGAAACCGGGGAGCTGTTTTTT | CASSPRETGELFF
TRBJ1-6 | . | TRBV9 | once | TGTGCCAGCAGCCAAGAGGCCTCCTATAATTCACCCCTCCACTTT | CASSQEASYNSPLHF
TRBJ2-7 | . | TRBV5-1 | . | TGCGCCAGCAGCTTGTTGGGGCAAATCCTCGGGGAGCAGTACTTC | CASSLLGQILGEQYF
TRBJ2-1 | . | TRBV4-1 | . | TGCGCCAGCAGCCTTAATGAAGAGGGCAATGAGCAGTTCTTC | CASSLNEEGNEQFF
TRBJ1-2 | . | TRBV6-5 | . | TGTGCCAGCAGGAAACAGGGTTTTTACTATGGCTACACCTTC | CASRKQGFYYGYTF
TRBJ2-1 | . | TRBV5-1 | . | TGCGCCAGCAGTAGGACGGAGGGTTCCTACAATGAGCAGTTCTTC | CASSRTEGSYNEQFF
TRBJ1-1 | TRBD1 | TRBV2 | . | TGTGCCAGCCAGCCACCCGGGACAGGGGTTAACACTGAAGCTTTCTTT | CASQPPGTGVNTEAFF
TRBJ1-2 | . | TRBV2 | few | TGTGCCAGCATCAGGGAACGGCATCCCAACTATGGCTACACCTTC | CASIRERHPNYGYTF
TRBJ2-3 | . | TRBV7-8 | . | TGTGCCAGCAGCTTAACCCCGGGGGTGGGCGATACGCAGTATTTT | CASSLTPGVGDTQYF
TRBJ1-5 | TRBD1 | TRBV11-2 | . | TGTGCCAGCAGCCCAAAGGACGGGGACAGGTCAGATCAGCCCCAGCATTTT | CASSPKDGDRSDQPQHF
TRBJ1-2 | . | TRBV29-1 | few | TGCAGCGTCCTCAAGACTGTCCCGGGACAAGAAAATGGCTACACCTTC | CSVLKTVPGQENGYTF
TRBJ1-2 | . | TRBV4-3 | . | TGCGCCAGCAGCCACACAGGCTGCTATGGCTACACCTTC | CASSHTGCYGYTF
TRBJ2-3 | TRBD1 | TRBV2 | once | TGTGCCAGCAGCCTCCTCATATCGTCCGGGACAGTTAAACCAACTAGCACAGATACGCAGTATTTT | CASSLLISSGTVKPTSTDTQYF
TRBJ2-1 | . | TRBV7-3 | . | TGTGCCAGCAGTCAAATACGGGGTGAGCAGTTCTTC | CASSQIRGEQFF
TRBJ2-1 | . | TRBV2 | . | TGTGCCAGCAGCTTAAGTAGAACAGGGCTGCACAATGAGCAGTTCTTC | CASSLSRTGLHNEQFF
TRBJ1-2 | . | TRBV7-9 | . | TGTGCCAGCAGCATAATTAGGAATGAGGGCTATGGCTACACCTTC | CASSIIRNEGYGYTF
TRBJ1-5 | TRBD1 | TRBV11-2 | . | TGTGCCAGCAGCGTCAGACCGGACAGGGACCGCAATCAGCCCCAGCATTTT | CASSVRPDRDRNQPQHF
TRBJ2-5 | . | TRBV4-3 | . | TGCGCCAGCAGCCAACTCGGGGGGACCCAGTACTTC | CASSQLGGTQYF
TRBJ2-2 | . | TRBV25-1 | . | TGTGCCAGCAGTGAAGGGCAGGGAGGCACCGGGGAGCTGTTTTTT | CASSEGQGGTGELFF
TRBJ1-2 | . | TRBV5-6 | . | TGTGCCAGCAATCTGAGGGCGGATCCTAACTATGGCTACACCTTC | CASNLRADPNYGYTF
TRBJ2-4 | TRBD2 | TRBV6-5 | . | TGTGCCAGCAGTTACTCAAAGCGGGGGGGCCAAAACATTCAGTACTTC | CASSYSKRGGQNIQYF
TRBJ1-1 | TRBD1 | TRBV7-3 | once | TGTGCCAGCAGCTTAAGGGGGGGAGAACAGGGGGCGAACACTGAAGCTTTCTTT | CASSLRGGEQGANTEAFF
TRBJ2-2 | . | TRBV27 | . | TGTGCCAGCAGTTTATCGGTGTCAGGGTATACCGGGGAGCTGTTTTTT | CASSLSVSGYTGELFF
TRBJ1-4 | TRBD1 | TRBV6-6 | . | TGTGCCAGCAGGCACAGGGGGAGGGAAAAACTGTTTTTT | CASRHRGREKLFF
TRBJ1-1 | TRBD1 | TRBV19 | . | TGTGCCAGCGGGACAGGCGACACTGAAGCTTTCTTT | CASGTGDTEAFF
TRBJ2-2 | TRBD1 | TRBV6-1 | . | TGTGCCAGCAGTGTGGGGGACAGGGGATACACCGGGGAGCTGTTTTTT | CASSVGDRGYTGELFF
TRBJ2-1 | TRBD1 | TRBV9 | once | TGTGCCAGCAGCGTAGTTCCGTCAACCGGGACAGGGGTCGAAAATGAGCAGTTCTTC | CASSVVPSTGTGVENEQFF
TRBJ2-5 | . | TRBV4-1 | . | TGCGCCAGCAGCCAAGCAAAGTACAGGGTGGGCGAGACCCAGTACTTC | CASSQAKYRVGETQYF
TRBJ1-1 | . | TRBV10-3 | . | TGTGCCATCAGCAAACGAGCGAACACTGAAGCTTTCTTT | CAISKRANTEAFF
TRBJ1-1 | . | TRBV4-3 | . | TGCGCCAGCAGCCAAGACTATTGGCGGCCAGACACTGAAGCTTTCTTT | CASSQDYWRPDTEAFF
TRBJ1-5 | TRBD1 | TRBV5-5 | . | TGTGCCAGCAGCTTGGGGGGACAGGGTCTAAAGGATGAAGGTCAGCCCCAGCATTTT | CASSLGGQGLKDEGQPQHF
TRBJ2-1 | TRBD2 | TRBV10-3 | . | TGTGCCATCAGTGTCGGGACTAGCGGGGCCCTAGACGATGAGCAGTTCTTC | CAISVGTSGALDDEQFF
TRBJ2-3 | TRBD2 | TRBV27 | few | TGTGCCAGCAGTTTGATGACTAGCGGGGGTACGGATACGCAGTATTTT | CASSLMTSGGTDTQYF
TRBJ2-5 | . | TRBV5-1 | . | TGCGCCAGCAGCTTGGTTGGGAGGCAGGACGACGCCCAGTACTTC | CASSLVGRQDDAQYF
TRBJ1-2 | . | TRBV7-2 | . | TGTGCCAGCAGCTTAGTGGCCAGGGAGGATTATGGCTACACCTTC | CASSLVAREDYGYTF
TRBJ2-1 | TRBD2 | TRBV4-1 | . | TGCGCCAGCAGCCAAGTAGGAGTACCCCACCTAGGGAGGGGTTATCTTAATGAGCAGTTCTTC | CASSQVGVPHLGRGYLNEQFF
TRBJ1-1 | . | TRBV30 | . | TGTGCCTGGATATCAGGGATGAACACTGAAGCTTTCTTT | CAWISGMNTEAFF
TRBJ1-2 | . | TRBV7-9 | once | TGTGCCAGCAGCTTTATTGCCTGGGCAGTCCCGGACTATGGCTACACCTTC | CASSFIAWAVPDYGYTF
TRBJ1-6 | TRBD1 | TRBV4-3 | few | TGCGCCAGCAGCCTAGGACAGGGAGGGAATTCACCCCTCCACTTT | CASSLGQGGNSPLHF
TRBJ1-2 | TRBD1 | TRBV6-1 | . | TGTGCCAGCACCCGAGGGACAGCTGCCGACTATGGCTACACCTTC | CASTRGTAADYGYTF
TRBJ2-7 | . | TRBV4-1 | . | TGCGCCAGCAGCCAAGAGGACAGCCCCTACGAGCAGTACTTC | CASSQEDSPYEQYF
TRBJ2-3 | TRBD2 | TRBV27 | . | TGTGCCAGCAGACAAAGCGGGGTGACCACAGATACGCAGTATTTT | CASRQSGVTTDTQYF
TRBJ1-6 | . | TRBV7-9 | . | TGTGCCAGCAGCTTAGCGGAGGCCAGGCGCTCACCCCTCCACTTT | CASSLAEARRSPLHF
TRBJ2-2 | . | TRBV25-1 | . | TGTGCCAGCAACCGGGGAGGTCCTACCGGGGAGCTGTTTTTT | CASNRGGPTGELFF
TRBJ2-1 | TRBD1 | TRBV5-6 | . | TGTGCCAGCAGCCCCTTAGGACAGGGGGTTTACAATGAGCAGTTCTTC | CASSPLGQGVYNEQFF
TRBJ1-2 | . | TRBV10-2 | . | TGCGCCAGCAGTTATGAGAACGGTTTTGGGCAGAACTATGGCTACACCTTC | CASSYENGFGQNYGYTF
TRBJ1-2 | . | TRBV27 | . | TGTGCCAGCAGTTTATCCGCGGCGGAAAACTATGGCTACACCTTC | CASSLSAAENYGYTF
TRBJ1-1 | . | TRBV7-2 | . | TGTGCCAGCAGCCACACGACTAAGCGGAACACTGAAGCTTTCTTT | CASSHTTKRNTEAFF
TRBJ1-2 | . | TRBV6-5 | . | TGTGCCAGCAGTTACCCGTGGGAGGACTATGGCTACACCTTC | CASSYPWEDYGYTF
TRBJ1-2 | . | TRBV6-1 | few | TGTGCCAGCAGGAGGATTCCGAACTATGGCTACACCTTC | CASRRIPNYGYTF
TRBJ1-2 | TRBD1 | TRBV29-1 | . | TGCAGCGTTGAGGGGAAGGGGGCGATCCCTAACTATGGCTACACCTTC | CSVEGKGAIPNYGYTF
TRBJ1-1 | TRBD1 | TRBV6-6 | . | TGTGCCAGCAGCCCACCGGGACAGGGGCATGTCACTGAAGCTTTCTTT | CASSPPGQGHVTEAFF
TRBJ1-2 | . | TRBV5-6 | . | TGTGCCAGCAGCTTGAATAACGAGGGCCGCTATGGCTACACCTTC | CASSLNNEGRYGYTF
TRBJ1-4 | TRBD1 | TRBV15 | . | TGTGCCACCAGCAGAGATCGACAGGGAGTACAGGAAAAACTGTTTTTT | CATSRDRQGVQEKLFF
TRBJ1-1 | . | TRBV6-5 | . | TGTGCCAGCAGTCCCTCATCGGGACAGAACACTGAAGCTTTCTTT | CASSPSSGQNTEAFF
TRBJ2-6 | TRBD1 | TRBV19 | . | TGTGCCAGTAGTAAACCCCGGGACAGGGGCCTTGCCGGGGAGGGCCTCTCTGGGGCCAACGTCCTGACTTTC | CASSKPRDRGLAGEGLSGANVLTF
TRBJ1-2 | . | TRBV5-1 | . | TGCGCCAGCAGACAAACAGGGTTTTACTATGGCTACACCTTC | CASRQTGFYYGYTF